A selection of T cell receptor beta chains follows, all from one sample in a study of T cells in Graves' hyperthyroidism and ophthalmopathy. Each CDR3 protein is one row after TCRdb ran MiXCR on the multiplex PCR reads. Of fewer than 750,000 distinct CDR3 sequences in the sample, approximately 14% were seen once. The sequenced sample was blood. The source of these receptors is a woman between 50 and 59 years old with Graves' ophthalmopathy. Each CDR3 is given with its conserved first and last residue. Fields, in order: clone size, V gene, J gene, D gene, CDR3 DNA, CDR3 protein. A D gene is named only where the DNA matches it firmly. Clone size is shown for a subset of rows, as once, few, many or a class of expanded clone.

abundance: many
v_gene: TRBV5-1
j_gene: TRBJ2-1
d_gene: .
CDR3nt: TGCGCCAGCAGTTTAGACGGTACTACTTCCAATGAGCAGTTCTTC
CDR3aa: CASSLDGTTSNEQFF

abundance: many
v_gene: TRBV5-1
j_gene: TRBJ1-2
d_gene: TRBD1
CDR3nt: TGCGCCAGCAGCTTGGTACAGGGGATCTATGGCTACACCTTC
CDR3aa: CASSLVQGIYGYTF

abundance: many
v_gene: TRBV29-1
j_gene: TRBJ2-7
d_gene: .
CDR3nt: TGCAGCGTTGTTAGCCCCCTTACCTACGAGCAGTACTTC
CDR3aa: CSVVSPLTYEQYF

abundance: .
v_gene: TRBV29-1
j_gene: TRBJ1-2
d_gene: .
CDR3nt: TGCAGCGTTGAAACAGGGATTAACTATGGCTACACCTTC
CDR3aa: CSVETGINYGYTF

abundance: many
v_gene: TRBV11-2
j_gene: TRBJ2-7
d_gene: TRBD1
CDR3nt: TGTGCCAGCAGCCCCGCCGGGACAGGCGGCACCTACGAGCAGTACTTC
CDR3aa: CASSPAGTGGTYEQYF

abundance: few
v_gene: TRBV29-1
j_gene: TRBJ2-1
d_gene: TRBD1
CDR3nt: TGCAGCGCAGACCGGACAGGGGCCACTATGAATGAGCAGTTCTTC
CDR3aa: CSADRTGATMNEQFF

abundance: many
v_gene: TRBV15
j_gene: TRBJ2-5
d_gene: .
CDR3nt: TGTGCCACCAATAGGGGAGGCATAGGAACCCAGTACTTC
CDR3aa: CATNRGGIGTQYF

abundance: once
v_gene: TRBV7-9
j_gene: TRBJ1-5
d_gene: .
CDR3nt: TGTGCCAGCAGCTTTAAGACTAGCGGGCAAACAGATACGCAGCATTTT
CDR3aa: CASSFKTSGQTDTQHF

abundance: many
v_gene: TRBV3-1
j_gene: TRBJ2-7
d_gene: TRBD2
CDR3nt: TGTGCCAGCAGCCCGGGACTAGCGGATCCCTCCTACGAGCAGTACTTC
CDR3aa: CASSPGLADPSYEQYF

abundance: few
v_gene: TRBV4-3
j_gene: TRBJ2-7
d_gene: TRBD2
CDR3nt: TGCGCCAGCAGCCAAGGGATTAGCGGGATGTTAGACGAGCAGTACTTC
CDR3aa: CASSQGISGMLDEQYF

abundance: many
v_gene: TRBV11-3
j_gene: TRBJ2-1
d_gene: .
CDR3nt: TGTGCCAGCAGCTTTGCCGGGGCCGGGCAGGAGCAGTTCTTC
CDR3aa: CASSFAGAGQEQFF

abundance: few
v_gene: TRBV5-8
j_gene: TRBJ1-2
d_gene: .
CDR3nt: TGTGCCAGCAGCCTAAAGGGGACCCTAGGGGGCTACACCTTC
CDR3aa: CASSLKGTLGGYTF

abundance: many
v_gene: TRBV12-3/TRBV12-4
j_gene: TRBJ2-7
d_gene: TRBD2
CDR3nt: TGTGCCAGCAGATTTTCTAGCGGTCCCTACGAGCAGTACTTC
CDR3aa: CASRFSSGPYEQYF

abundance: many
v_gene: TRBV12-3/TRBV12-4
j_gene: TRBJ2-7
d_gene: .
CDR3nt: TGTGCCAGCAGTTTAGCGGAGCAGTCCTACGAGCAGTACTTC
CDR3aa: CASSLAEQSYEQYF

abundance: many
v_gene: TRBV5-1
j_gene: TRBJ2-1
d_gene: .
CDR3nt: TGCGCCAGCAGCTTAGAAGTTGTGAATGAGCAGTTCTTC
CDR3aa: CASSLEVVNEQFF

abundance: many
v_gene: TRBV2
j_gene: TRBJ1-2
d_gene: .
CDR3nt: TGTGCCAGCAGTTATTCCCAGTTTCCGGGGGGTCCCACCTTC
CDR3aa: CASSYSQFPGGPTF

abundance: few
v_gene: TRBV19
j_gene: TRBJ2-6
d_gene: .
CDR3nt: TGTGCCAGTAGTATATTGTACCCGGGACCCCAGTTGGAGTCTGGGGCCAACGTCCTGACTTTC
CDR3aa: CASSILYPGPQLESGANVLTF

abundance: many
v_gene: TRBV12-3/TRBV12-4
j_gene: TRBJ2-7
d_gene: TRBD2
CDR3nt: TGTGCCAGCAGCCCCCCTTGGGGCGGGAGTAACACCTACGAGCAGTACTTC
CDR3aa: CASSPPWGGSNTYEQYF

abundance: many
v_gene: TRBV2
j_gene: TRBJ1-1
d_gene: .
CDR3nt: TGTGCCACCATAACCACTGAAGCTTTCTTT
CDR3aa: CATITTEAFF

abundance: many
v_gene: TRBV28
j_gene: TRBJ2-1
d_gene: TRBD2
CDR3nt: TGTGCCAGCAGTTCCACCTCACTAGCGAATGAGCAGTTCTTC
CDR3aa: CASSSTSLANEQFF

abundance: many
v_gene: TRBV28
j_gene: TRBJ2-7
d_gene: TRBD2
CDR3nt: TGTGCCAGCACCCTCCTCCGGGGGAGCGGGAGTAGCTACGAGCAGTACTTC
CDR3aa: CASTLLRGSGSSYEQYF

abundance: many
v_gene: TRBV3-1
j_gene: TRBJ2-7
d_gene: TRBD1
CDR3nt: TGTGCCAGCAGCCAAGCCCGTCGACAGGGGCCCTACGAGCAGTACTTC
CDR3aa: CASSQARRQGPYEQYF